What follows are 9 T cell receptor beta chains derived from one specimen sequenced in a study of blood T cell repertoires in COVID-19. The table came from immunoSEQ multiplex PCR; TCRdb's copy has only in-frame clones and leaves some out. Here the sample spans around 200,000 clones, 85% being singletons. Source material: PBMCs or T cells enriched from blood (not recorded which). Every receptor here comes from a man between 40 and 49 years old who had recovered from COVID-19.

In its sample, this clone was seen once. The chain uses TRBV3-1 (or the pseudogene TRBV3-2) and TRBJ1-1, with TRBD1 matching 9 bases. The length of the CDR3 is 15 residues. Germline V gene sequence: CDR1 LGHDT, CDR2 YNNKEL (reference sequence). With 4 bases clipped from V and 2 bases from J, the junction kept 5 bases outside the gene matches. As DNA, the CDR3 is TGTGCCAGCAGCCGTCAGGACAGGGGAAACACTGAAGCTTTCTTT. Translation gives CASSRQDRGNTEAFF.

The chain is built from TRBV5-1 and TRBJ2-2; 7 positions agree with TRBD2. The junction had 3 bases not matched to a gene; V was cut back by 3 bases and J by 1 base. CDR3 length equals 15 residues. Germline V gene sequence: CDR1 SGHRS, CDR2 YFSETQ. CDR3 sequence (DNA): TGCGCCAGCAGCTCCCGGGGGGTGAACACCGGGGAGCTGTTTTTT. It translates to CASSSRGVNTGELFF.

This clone was seen a handful of times. The V and J genes are TRBV7-8 and TRBJ2-2; D unclear. Germline CDR1 SGHVS, CDR2 FQNEAQ. V was clipped by 3 bases and J by 0 bases, with 8 bases between them. The length of the CDR3 is 15 residues. CDR3 residues: CASSFSTANTGELFF. For the CDR3, the DNA is TGTGCCAGCAGCTTCTCTACCGCGAACACCGGGGAGCTGTTTTTT.

The chain joins TRBV24-1 to TRBJ2-1; TRBD1 matches 8 bases. This CDR3 spans 14 amino acids. V lost 7 bases and J lost 2; bases outside the gene matches: 3. Germline V CDR1 and CDR2: KGHDR, SFDVKD. CDR3: CATRAGGPYNEQFF. In nucleotides, the CDR3 is TGTGCCACCAGAGCAGGGGGCCCCTACAATGAGCAGTTCTTC.

Here the CDR3 DNA reads TGTGCCAGCAGCCCCACAGGGTCGGGAAACACCATATATTTT. Translation gives CASSPTGSGNTIYF. The rearrangement links TRBV9 to TRBJ1-3; a weak D match, TRBD1 (6 bases). The CDR3 is 14 residues long. The germline V gene encodes CDR1 SGDLS and CDR2 YYNGEE. V gave up 4 bases and J gave up 4 bases, with 12 bases separating them.

The CDR3 protein is CASSPGQGKNTEAFF. The CDR3 nucleotides read TGTGCCAGCAGCCCCGGACAGGGGAAGAACACTGAAGCTTTCTTT. This rearrangement joins TRBV7-9 to TRBJ1-1; 9 nucleotides line up with TRBD1. Germline loops: CDR1 SEHNR, CDR2 FQNEAQ (reference sequence). The CDR3 consists of 15 residues. The V gene end was trimmed by 5 bases and the J gene end by 1 base; junction bases not matched to a gene: 5.

Only a few counts were recorded for this clone. This rearrangement joins TRBV9 to TRBJ2-1; 12 bases agree with TRBD2. V trimming: 0 bases; J trimming: 8 bases; junction bases outside the gene matches: 6. Per the germline V gene, CDR1 is SGDLS and CDR2 is YYNGEE. CDR3 size: 16 residues. CDR3 amino acids: CASSVAPSGRVDEQFF. The CDR3 coding sequence is TGTGCCAGCAGCGTAGCTCCTAGCGGGAGGGTCGATGAGCAGTTCTTC.

V gene TRBV6-1 combines with J gene TRBJ1-2, with TRBD1 as a possible D gene (5 bases). V was cut by 1 base and J by 5 bases, with 14 bases left in between. CDR1 and CDR2 from the germline V gene are MNHNS and SASEGT. This CDR3 contains 15 residues. CDR3 loop: CASSEVRGEGYGYTF. The CDR3 DNA reads TGTGCCAGCAGTGAAGTTCGGGGGGAAGGGTATGGCTACACCTTC.

The rearrangement links TRBV11-3 to TRBJ1-1; no reliable D call. Germline CDR1 SGHNT, CDR2 YENEEA. The CDR3 has 11 residues. Trimming left V 10 bases short and J 7 bases short, with 13 bases between. In DNA, the CDR3 is TGTGCCACCCAGACTACGGGTGAAGCTTTCTTT. It translates to CATQTTGEAFF.